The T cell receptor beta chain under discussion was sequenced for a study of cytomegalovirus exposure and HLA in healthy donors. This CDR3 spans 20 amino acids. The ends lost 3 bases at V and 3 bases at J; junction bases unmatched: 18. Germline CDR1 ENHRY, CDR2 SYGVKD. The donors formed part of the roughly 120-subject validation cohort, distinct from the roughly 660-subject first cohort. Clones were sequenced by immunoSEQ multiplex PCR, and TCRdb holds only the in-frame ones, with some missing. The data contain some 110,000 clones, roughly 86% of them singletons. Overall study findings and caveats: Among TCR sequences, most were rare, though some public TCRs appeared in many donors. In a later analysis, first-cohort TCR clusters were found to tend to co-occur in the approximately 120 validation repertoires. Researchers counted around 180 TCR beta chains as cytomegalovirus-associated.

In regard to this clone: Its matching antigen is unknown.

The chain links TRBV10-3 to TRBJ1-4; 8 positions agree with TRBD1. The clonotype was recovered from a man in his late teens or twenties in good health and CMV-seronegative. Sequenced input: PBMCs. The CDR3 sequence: CAISDTVTGGLEGANEKLFF. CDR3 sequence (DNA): TGTGCCATCAGTGATACTGTTACAGGGGGATTGGAGGGTGCTAATGAAAAACTGTTTTTT.